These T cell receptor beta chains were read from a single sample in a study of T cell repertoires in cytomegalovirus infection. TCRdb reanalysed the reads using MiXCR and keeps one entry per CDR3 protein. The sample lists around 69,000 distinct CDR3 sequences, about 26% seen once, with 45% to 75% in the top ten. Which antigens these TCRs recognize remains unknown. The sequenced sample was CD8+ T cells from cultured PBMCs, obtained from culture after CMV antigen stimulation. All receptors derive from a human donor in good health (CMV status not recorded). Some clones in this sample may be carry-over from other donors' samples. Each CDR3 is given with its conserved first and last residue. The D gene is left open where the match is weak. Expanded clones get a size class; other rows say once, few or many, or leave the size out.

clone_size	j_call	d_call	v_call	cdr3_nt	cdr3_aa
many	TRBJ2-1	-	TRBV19	TGTGCCAGTAGTATAGAGGGCAGAACTAACTACAATGAGCAGTTCTTC	CASSIEGRTNYNEQFF
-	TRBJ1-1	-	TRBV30	TGTGCCTGGAGATTATCACAGAACACTGAAGCTTTCTTT	CAWRLSQNTEAFF
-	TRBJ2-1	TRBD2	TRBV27	TGTGCCAGCAGTCCACCAGGACTAGCGGATTACTACAATGAGCAGTTCTTC	CASSPPGLADYYNEQFF
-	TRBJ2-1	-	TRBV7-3	TGTGCCAGCAGCTCCACGGACAGAGAGCAGTTCTTC	CASSSTDREQFF
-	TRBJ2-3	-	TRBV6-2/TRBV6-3	TGTGCCAGCAGTTACTTGTACTTGCAGTATTTT	CASSYLYLQYF
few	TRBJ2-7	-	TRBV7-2	TGTGCCAGCAGCCCACTTCTGTCCGACTACGAGCAGTACTTC	CASSPLLSDYEQYF
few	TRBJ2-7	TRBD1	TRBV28	TGTGCCAGCGAGGACAGGGTAAACGAGCAGTACTTC	CASEDRVNEQYF
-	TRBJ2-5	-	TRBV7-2	TGTGCCAGCAGCCGAGGGCAGGGACGGCAAGAGACCCAGTACTTC	CASSRGQGRQETQYF
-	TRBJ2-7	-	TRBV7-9	TGTGCCAGCAGCCCAGTAGGGCGGCAGGGGCCCTCCTACGAGCAGTACTTC	CASSPVGRQGPSYEQYF
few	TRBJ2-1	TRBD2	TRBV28	TGTGCCAGCAGTTTCCCGACTAGCGGGGGGACCTACAATGAGCAGTTCTTC	CASSFPTSGGTYNEQFF
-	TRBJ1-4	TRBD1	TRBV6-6	TGTGCCAGCAGTGGGACAGGTGGCTATGAAAAACTGTTTTTT	CASSGTGGYEKLFF
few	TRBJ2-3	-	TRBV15	TGTGCCACCAGCAGTTACAAGACCAAGACGGATACGCAGTATTTT	CATSSYKTKTDTQYF
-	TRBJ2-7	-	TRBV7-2	TGTGCCAGCAGCTTCGGCGGGCCTTCCGAGCAGTACTTC	CASSFGGPSEQYF
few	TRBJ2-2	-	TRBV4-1	TGCGCCAGCAGCCAAGATTGGGGGGTTCTCGGGGAGCTGTTTTTT	CASSQDWGVLGELFF
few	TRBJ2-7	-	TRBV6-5	TGTGCCAGCAGTTACGCGGGGGCCCTCTACGAGCAGTACTTC	CASSYAGALYEQYF
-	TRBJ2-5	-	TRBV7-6	TGTGCCAGCAGCTCAGACGGGGTGGACCAGTACTTC	CASSSDGVDQYF
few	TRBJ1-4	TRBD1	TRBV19	TGTGCCAGTAGCCCGGGACAGCCTAATGAAAAACTGTTTTTT	CASSPGQPNEKLFF
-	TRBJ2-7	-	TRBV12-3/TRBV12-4	TGTGCCAGCAGTTCCTCAGGGAAGTTAGGCTACGAGCAGTACTTC	CASSSSGKLGYEQYF
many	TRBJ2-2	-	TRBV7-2	TGTGCCAGCAGCCCGGTCTATCCCGGGGAGCTGTTTTTT	CASSPVYPGELFF
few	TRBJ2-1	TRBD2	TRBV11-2	TGTGCCAGCAGCTTTCCAGCGGGAGAAATCTACAATGAGCAGTTCTTC	CASSFPAGEIYNEQFF
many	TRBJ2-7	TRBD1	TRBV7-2	TGTGCCAGCAGCTCCCGCCCGGAAATATGGACAGGGGGATACGAGCAGTACTTC	CASSSRPEIWTGGYEQYF
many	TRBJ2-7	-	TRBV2	TGTGCCAGCAGTCCGCCGGATTACTACGAGCAGTACTTC	CASSPPDYYEQYF
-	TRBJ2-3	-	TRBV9	TGTGCCAGCAGCGTATATGGGGGGGGGCCAGATACGCAGTATTTT	CASSVYGGGPDTQYF
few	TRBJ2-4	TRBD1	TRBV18	TGTGCCAGCTCACCGGGGGACAGGGGTTTAAAAAACATTCAGTACTTC	CASSPGDRGLKNIQYF
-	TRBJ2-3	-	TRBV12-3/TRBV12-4	TGTGCCAGCAGTCCGAGCGGGTTTAGCACAGATACGCAGTATTTT	CASSPSGFSTDTQYF
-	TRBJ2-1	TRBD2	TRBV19	TGTGCCAGTATTGATGGTCTAGCGGGCCTTTACAATGAGCAGTTCTTC	CASIDGLAGLYNEQFF
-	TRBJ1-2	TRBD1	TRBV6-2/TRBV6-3	TGTGCCAGCACCCATAGAGCCCCGACAGGGATCTATGGCTACACCTTC	CASTHRAPTGIYGYTF
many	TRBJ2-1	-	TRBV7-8	TGTGCCAGCAGCTCGCAGGGCAATGAGCAGTTCTTC	CASSSQGNEQFF
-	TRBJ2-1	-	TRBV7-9	TGTGCCAGCAGCTTAGGGACGGAGAGCTCCTACAATGAGCAGTTCTTC	CASSLGTESSYNEQFF
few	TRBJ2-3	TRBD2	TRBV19	TGTGCCAGTAGTGCCCTTCCGGGGGGGCCCTCAGATACGCAGTATTTT	CASSALPGGPSDTQYF
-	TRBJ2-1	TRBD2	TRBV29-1	TGCAGCGGGGGCGGGGCGGGAGACTACAATGAGCAGTTCTTC	CSGGGAGDYNEQFF
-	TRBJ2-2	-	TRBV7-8	TGTGTACCACAGGGTTTAGTTACCGGGGAGCTGTTTTTT	CVPQGLVTGELFF
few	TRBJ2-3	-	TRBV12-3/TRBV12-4	TGTGCCAGCAGCCCTCCATGGGGCAACACAGATACGCAGTATTTT	CASSPPWGNTDTQYF
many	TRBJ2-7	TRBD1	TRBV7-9	TGTGCCAGCAGCTTAGCGGGGGACAGCTACGAGCAGTACTTC	CASSLAGDSYEQYF
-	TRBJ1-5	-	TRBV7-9	TGTGCCAGCAGCTCGTACGGGGCCAGGGCCCAGCATTTT	CASSSYGARAQHF
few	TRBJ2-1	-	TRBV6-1	TGTGCCGGGACACAGGACCCCTACCACTCCTACAATGAGCAGTTCTTC	CAGTQDPYHSYNEQFF
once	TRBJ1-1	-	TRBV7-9	TGTGCCAGCAGCTTTCAGGGGAGGACTGAAGCTTTCTTT	CASSFQGRTEAFF
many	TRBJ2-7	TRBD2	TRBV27	TGTGCCAGCAGTTTATCGACTAGCTCCCTTCGCTACGAGCAGTACTTC	CASSLSTSSLRYEQYF
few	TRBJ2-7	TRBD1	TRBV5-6	TGTGCCAGCAGTACGGGACAGGTCTACGAGCAGTACTTC	CASSTGQVYEQYF
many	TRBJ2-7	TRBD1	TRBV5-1	TGCGCCAGCAGCTTGGAGGGACAGGAATACGAACAGTACTTC	CASSLEGQEYEQYF
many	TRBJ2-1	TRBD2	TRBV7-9	TGTGCCAGCAGCTCGGGACTAGCGGAAGGAGGGTCCTACAATGAGCAGTTCTTC	CASSSGLAEGGSYNEQFF
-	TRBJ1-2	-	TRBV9	TGTGCCAGCAGCGTAGCACGCTCTGGCTATGGCTACACCTTC	CASSVARSGYGYTF
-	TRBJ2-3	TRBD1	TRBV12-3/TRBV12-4	TGTGCCAGCAGTTCGCACTCGACAGGGTATCAAGATACGCAGTATTTT	CASSSHSTGYQDTQYF
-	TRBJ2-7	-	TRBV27	TGTGCCAGCAGGGCGGGGAGTTACAGTTCCGAGCAGTACTTC	CASRAGSYSSEQYF
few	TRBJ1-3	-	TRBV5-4	TGTGCCAGCAGCTTCGGAAACACCATATATTTT	CASSFGNTIYF
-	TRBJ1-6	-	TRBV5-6	TGTGCCAGCAGCTTGGCCGCAGGGCCCAGCTCCTATAATTCACCCCTCCACTTT	CASSLAAGPSSYNSPLHF
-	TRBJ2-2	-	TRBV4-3	TGCGCCAGCAGCCAGGTGGGCGCCGGGGAGCTGTTTTTT	CASSQVGAGELFF
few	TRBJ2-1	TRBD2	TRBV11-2	TGTGCCAGCAGCCTCGTTCGACTAGCTAGCTTCAATGAGCAGTTCTTC	CASSLVRLASFNEQFF
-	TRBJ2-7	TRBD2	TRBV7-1	TGTGCCAGCAGCCCGGGGGGAGCCTACGAGCAGTACTTC	CASSPGGAYEQYF
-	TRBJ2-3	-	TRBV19	TGTGCCAGTAGTATAGAGGCGGGGGCGACAGATACGCAGTATTTT	CASSIEAGATDTQYF
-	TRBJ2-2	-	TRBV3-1	TGTGCCAGCAGCCAAGATCCGAGGACAGTGTACACCGGGGAGCTGTTTTTT	CASSQDPRTVYTGELFF